This T cell receptor beta chain was obtained from a study of blood T cell repertoires in COVID-19 (TCRdb year 2020). Looking at the study overall: Samples from collaborators originated in the United States, Italy and Spain and spanned both the acute and convalescent phases of COVID-19. The samples were drawn from the first 160 participants of the ongoing ImmuneRACE study and from about 1,200 subjects provided by 6 global collaborators. A de-identified subject ID, COVID-19 status, age in years and sex were almost always included in the sample metadata. Where available, HLA class I and class II types were taken from metadata supplied by the sample provider and were not determined by assay-based typing. Subjects who had been exposed to COVID-19, were actively infected with it, or had recovered from it provided the deeply sampled blood TCRbeta repertoires that made up the dataset. The prospective study material was composed of cDNA or gDNA derived from T cells, B-cell-depleted T cells, or PBMCs. The repertoires were released in a freely available public database intended as a resource for research on the immune response to SARS-CoV-2. The research as a whole found: The quantity of clinical and demographic metadata differed by source and by participant and was supplied without curation.

In the prospective study, participants were about 18 to 95 years old, resided in 24 geographic areas of the United States, and were enrolled through a virtual design. To assign participants to cohorts, the prospective study relied on clinical history that participants themselves reported in a screening survey and a study questionnaire. ImmuneRACE Cohort 3 recovered participants were defined by two consecutive negative NP/OP PCR tests, healthcare professional clearance, or symptom resolution. Each participant in the prospective study had whole blood, serum and a nasopharyngeal or oropharyngeal swab collected by mobile phlebotomists. Over an approximately two-month period, participants in the prospective study had the option of providing additional blood draws and questionnaires. Blood samples from the prospective study were shipped frozen or at room temperature prior to DNA extraction. Comment on this clone: This receptor's antigen is unknown. Base qualities are not recorded, but no much larger clone differs from it by a single base.

The immunoSEQ Assay, a bias-controlled multiplex PCR, was used to amplify TCRbeta CDR3 regions from genomic DNA. The original methods were these. The number of nucleated cells in each sample was estimated by amplification of reference gene primers within the assay. To quantify the absolute abundance of each unique TCRbeta CDR3 rearrangement, sequence reads were collapsed and filtered. For each sample, productive Simpson clonality was calculated by taking the square root of Simpson's diversity index across productive rearrangements. Sourced from immuneACCESS, this table was stored by TCRdb with only in-frame sequences that have V and J called. A share of the clones is absent; for the studies checked, an unresolved V gene accounts for under half, and the remainder has no known explanation. V and J calls and clone size come straight from that table; D and trimming were deduced from the DNA. The sample records approximately 230,000 clones, 82% of which are singletons. The ten most abundant clones make up about 15% of the sample.

In the germline V gene, CDR1 corresponds to SGHRS and CDR2 to YFSETQ. From the cysteine through the phenylalanine, the CDR3 covers 14 amino acids. The sequence is cut down to CDR3 DNA, 42 bases in frame from base 1. The trim is 4 bases for V and 8 bases for J, with a gap of 18 bases between the germline ends. The sequenced sample was PBMCs or T cells enriched from blood (not recorded which). In this chain, TRBV5-1 is recombined with TRBJ1-2, with the D gene not confidently named. This clonotype was obtained from a man aged 35 to 55 who had recovered from COVID-19. CDR3 region: CASSTVEGSGGYTF. The nucleotide sequence is given as TGCGCCAGCAGCACTGTTGAGGGATCTGGAGGCTACACCTTC.